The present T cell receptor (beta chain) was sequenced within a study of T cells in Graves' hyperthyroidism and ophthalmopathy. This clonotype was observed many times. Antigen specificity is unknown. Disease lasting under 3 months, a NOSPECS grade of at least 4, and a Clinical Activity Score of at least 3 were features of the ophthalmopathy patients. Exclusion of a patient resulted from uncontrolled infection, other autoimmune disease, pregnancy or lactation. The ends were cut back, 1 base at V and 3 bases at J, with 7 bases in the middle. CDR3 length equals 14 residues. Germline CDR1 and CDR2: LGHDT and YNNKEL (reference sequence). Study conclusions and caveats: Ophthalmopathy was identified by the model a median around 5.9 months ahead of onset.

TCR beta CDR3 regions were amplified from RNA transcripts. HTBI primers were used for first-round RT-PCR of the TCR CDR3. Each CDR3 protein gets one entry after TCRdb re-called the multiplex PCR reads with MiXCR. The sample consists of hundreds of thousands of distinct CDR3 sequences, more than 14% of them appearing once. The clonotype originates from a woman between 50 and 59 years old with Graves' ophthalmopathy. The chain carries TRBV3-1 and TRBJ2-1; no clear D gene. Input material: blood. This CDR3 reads CASSQAEYYNEQFF. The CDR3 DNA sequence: TGTGCCAGCAGCCAAGCTGAGTACTACAATGAGCAGTTCTTC.